This entry describes one T cell receptor beta chain. Its specificity is not known. Oncomine TCR Beta short-read sequencing was applied to DNA from cultured CD4+ T cells. TCRdb analysed the PCR reads with MiXCR anew, one entry per CDR3 protein. Altogether approximately 16,000 distinct CDR3 sequences are present, approximately 40% being singletons, with the ten largest covering roughly an eighth. This specimen comes from a study of vaccination and CD4 T cells after COVID-19. Treatment: roughly 11-day PBMC culture with coronavirus spike peptide pools or control peptides (ViraFEST assay). ViraFEST stimulated the growth of antigen-specific T cells using peptide pools and subsequently profiled their TCRs by sequencing. The medium had half its volume replaced with fresh IL-2 medium on days 3 and 7. Study-level results: Convalescent patients saw a median 86.3% of their reactive clones show up only after vaccination.

Trimming removed 3 bases from V and 2 bases from J, with 13 bases in between. Germline V lookup: CDR1 SNHLY, CDR2 FYNNEI. The CDR3 covers 15 residues. The J gene is TRBJ2-5, the V gene TRBV2; perhaps D is TRBD1 or TRBD2 (5 bases each). The origin of this receptor is a human donor who had recovered from COVID-19. Sequencing input: CD4+ T cells from blood, cultured in vitro. CDR3 nucleotides: TGTGCCAGCAGTGATGGCGAGGGGCCTCAAGAGACCCAGTACTTC. The encoded protein is CASSDGEGPQETQYF.